This T cell receptor beta chain was recorded in a study of vaccination and CD4 T cells after COVID-19. Study results and caveats: No early post-infection timepoints were studied, and convalescent patients studied were relatively few.

Per germline, CDR1 ENHRY and CDR2 SYGVKD. The CDR3 consists of 13 residues. V gave up 6 bases and J gave up 1 base, with 9 bases separating them. Treatment described: 10-day PBMC culture with coronavirus spike peptide pools or control peptides (ViraFEST assay). TCRs were sequenced by ViraFEST after antigen-specific T cells had been expanded with peptide pools. Positivity by PCR occurred from March to December 2020, a period that predated US Alpha, Beta and Delta variants. On day 3 and again on day 7, fresh IL-2 medium was used to replace half the medium. This clonotype was seen a handful of times. Antigen unknown. Once obtained from cultured CD4+ T cells, the DNA was sequenced using the Oncomine TCR Beta short-read assay. TCRdb itself ran the PCR reads through MiXCR, one entry per CDR3 protein. The sample records approximately 15,000 distinct CDR3 sequences, about a third being singletons.

The chain combines TRBV10-3 with TRBJ1-1, with D possibly matching TRBD1 (5 bases). The clonotype comes from a human donor with COVID-19. Sequencing input: cultured CD4+ T cells from blood. The CDR3 coding sequence is TGTGCCATCAGGGTCGACAGGAACACTGAAGCTTTCTTT. It yields the protein CAIRVDRNTEAFF.